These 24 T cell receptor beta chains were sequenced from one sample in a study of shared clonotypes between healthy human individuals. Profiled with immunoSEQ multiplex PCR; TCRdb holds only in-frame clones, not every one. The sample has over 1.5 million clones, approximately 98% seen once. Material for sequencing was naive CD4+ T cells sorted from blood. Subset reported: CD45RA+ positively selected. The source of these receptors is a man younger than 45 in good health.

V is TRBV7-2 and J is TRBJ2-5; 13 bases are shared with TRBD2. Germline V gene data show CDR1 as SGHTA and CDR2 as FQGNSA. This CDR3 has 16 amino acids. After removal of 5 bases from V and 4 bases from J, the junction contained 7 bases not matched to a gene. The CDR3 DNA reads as TGTGCCAGCAGCCCAAGGACTAGCGGGAGAAGAGAGACCCAGTACTTC. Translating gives CASSPRTSGRRETQYF.

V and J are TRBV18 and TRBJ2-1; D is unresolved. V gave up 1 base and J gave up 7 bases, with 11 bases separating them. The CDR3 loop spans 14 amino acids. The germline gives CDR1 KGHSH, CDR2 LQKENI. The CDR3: CASSPQEISNEQFF. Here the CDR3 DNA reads TGTGCCAGCTCACCACAGGAGATTAGTAATGAGCAGTTCTTC.

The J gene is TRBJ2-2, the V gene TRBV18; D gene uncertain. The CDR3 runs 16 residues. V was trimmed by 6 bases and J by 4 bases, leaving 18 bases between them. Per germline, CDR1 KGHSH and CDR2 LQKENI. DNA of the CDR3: TGTGCCAGCTCTCAGTTGCACACATCGACCACCGGGGAGCTGTTTTTT. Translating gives CASSQLHTSTTGELFF.

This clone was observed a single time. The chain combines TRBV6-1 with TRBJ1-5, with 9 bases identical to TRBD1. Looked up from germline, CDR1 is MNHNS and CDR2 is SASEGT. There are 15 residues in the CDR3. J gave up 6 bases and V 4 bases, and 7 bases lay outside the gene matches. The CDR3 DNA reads TGTGCCAGCAGTGGCTGGACAGGGGAAGGTCAGCCCCAGCATTTT. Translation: CASSGWTGEGQPQHF.

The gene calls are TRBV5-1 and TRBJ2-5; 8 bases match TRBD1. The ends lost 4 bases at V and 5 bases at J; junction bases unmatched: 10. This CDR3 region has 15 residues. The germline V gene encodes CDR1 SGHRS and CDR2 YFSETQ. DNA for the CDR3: TGCGCCAGCAGCCCGGGGACAGGAGGGAGGGAGACCCAGTACTTC. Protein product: CASSPGTGGRETQYF. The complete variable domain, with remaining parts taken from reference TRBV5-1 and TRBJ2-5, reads KAGVTQTPRYLIKTRGQQVTLSCSPISGHRSVSWYQQTPGQGLQFLFEYFSETQRNKGNFPGRFSGRQFSNSRSEMNVSTLELGDSALYLCASSPGTGGRETQYFGPGTRLLVL.

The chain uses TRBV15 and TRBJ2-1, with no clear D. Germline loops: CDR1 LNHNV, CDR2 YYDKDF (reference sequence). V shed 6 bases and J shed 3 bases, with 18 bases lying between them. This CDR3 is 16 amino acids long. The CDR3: CATSPRLQAIYNEQFF. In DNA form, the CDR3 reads TGTGCCACCAGTCCGAGACTGCAAGCTATCTACAATGAGCAGTTCTTC.

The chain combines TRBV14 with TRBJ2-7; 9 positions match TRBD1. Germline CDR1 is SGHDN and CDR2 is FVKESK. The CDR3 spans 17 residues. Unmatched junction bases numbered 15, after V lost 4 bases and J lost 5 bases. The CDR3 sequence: CASSRLGKGQGSDEQYF. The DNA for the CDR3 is TGTGCCAGCAGCCGTTTGGGGAAAGGACAGGGGAGTGACGAGCAGTACTTC.

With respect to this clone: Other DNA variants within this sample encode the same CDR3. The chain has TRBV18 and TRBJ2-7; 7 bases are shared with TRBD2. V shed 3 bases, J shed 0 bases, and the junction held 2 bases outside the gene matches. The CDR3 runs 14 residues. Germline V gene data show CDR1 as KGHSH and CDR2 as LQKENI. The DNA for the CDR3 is TGTGCCAGCTCACCTCTAGCGGTCTCCTACGAGCAGTACTTC. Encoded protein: CASSPLAVSYEQYF.

CDR3 nucleotides: TGTGCCAGCAGCTCCTCAGGTGGCTTCCAAGAGACCCAGTACTTC. Protein sequence: CASSSSGGFQETQYF. The J gene is TRBJ2-5, the V gene TRBV9; D is ambiguous. Germline CDR1 reads SGDLS; CDR2 reads YYNGEE. V was clipped by 4 bases and J by 1 base, with 14 bases between them. The CDR3 has 15 residues.

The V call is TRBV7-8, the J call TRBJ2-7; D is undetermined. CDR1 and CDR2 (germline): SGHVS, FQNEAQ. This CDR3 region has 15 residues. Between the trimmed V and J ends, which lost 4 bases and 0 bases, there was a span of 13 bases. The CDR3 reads CASSSEVVFSYEQYF. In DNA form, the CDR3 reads TGTGCCAGCAGCTCAGAGGTAGTTTTCTCCTACGAGCAGTACTTC.

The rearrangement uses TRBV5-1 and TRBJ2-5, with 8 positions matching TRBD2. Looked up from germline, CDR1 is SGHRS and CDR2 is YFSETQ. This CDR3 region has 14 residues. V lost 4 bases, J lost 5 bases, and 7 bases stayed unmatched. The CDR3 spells CASSPDPGGETQYF. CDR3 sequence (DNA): TGCGCCAGCAGCCCAGACCCGGGAGGGGAGACCCAGTACTTC.

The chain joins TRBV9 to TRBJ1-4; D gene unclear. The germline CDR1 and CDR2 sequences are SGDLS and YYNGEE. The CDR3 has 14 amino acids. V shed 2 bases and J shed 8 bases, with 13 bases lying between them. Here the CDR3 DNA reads TGTGCCAGCAGCGTCGCGATCTCATCGGAAAAACTGTTTTTT. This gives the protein CASSVAISSEKLFF.

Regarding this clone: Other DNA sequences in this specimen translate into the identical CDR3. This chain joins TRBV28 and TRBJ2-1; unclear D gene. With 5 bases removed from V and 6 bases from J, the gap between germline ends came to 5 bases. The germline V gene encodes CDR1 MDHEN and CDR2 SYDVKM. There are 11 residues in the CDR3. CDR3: CASSTFNEQFF. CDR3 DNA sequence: TGTGCCAGCAGTACTTTCAATGAGCAGTTCTTC.

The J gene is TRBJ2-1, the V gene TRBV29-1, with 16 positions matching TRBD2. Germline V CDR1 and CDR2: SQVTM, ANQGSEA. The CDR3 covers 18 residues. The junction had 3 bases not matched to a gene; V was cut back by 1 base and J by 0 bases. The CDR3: CSVEGGLAGGPSYNEQFF. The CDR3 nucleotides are TGCAGCGTTGAAGGGGGACTAGCGGGAGGGCCCTCCTACAATGAGCAGTTCTTC.

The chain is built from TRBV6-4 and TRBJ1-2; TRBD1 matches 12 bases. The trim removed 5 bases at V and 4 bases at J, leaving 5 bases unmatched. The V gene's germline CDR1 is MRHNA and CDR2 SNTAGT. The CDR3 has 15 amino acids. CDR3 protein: CASSPGTGGVYGYTF. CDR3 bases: TGTGCCAGCAGTCCTGGGACAGGGGGCGTCTATGGCTACACCTTC.

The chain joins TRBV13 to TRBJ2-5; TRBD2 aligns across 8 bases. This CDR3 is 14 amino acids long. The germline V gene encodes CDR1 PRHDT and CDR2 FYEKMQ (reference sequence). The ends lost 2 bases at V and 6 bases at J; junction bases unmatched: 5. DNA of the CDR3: TGTGCCAGCAGCTTAACGGGAGGGGGAAAGACCCAGTACTTC. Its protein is CASSLTGGGKTQYF.

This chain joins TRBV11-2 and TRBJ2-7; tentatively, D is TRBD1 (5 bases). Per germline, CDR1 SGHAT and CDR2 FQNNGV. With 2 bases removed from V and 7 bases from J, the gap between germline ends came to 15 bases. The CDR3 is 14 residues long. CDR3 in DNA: TGTGCCAGCAGCTTATCTTTCAGGGCCGGAGAGCAGTACTTC. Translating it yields CASSLSFRAGEQYF. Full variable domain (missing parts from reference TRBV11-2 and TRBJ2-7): EAGVAQSPRYKIIEKRQSVAFWCNPISGHATLYWYQQILGQGPKLLIQFQNNGVVDDSQLPKDRFSAERLKGVDSTLKIQPAKLEDSAVYLCASSLSFRAGEQYFGPGTRLTVT.

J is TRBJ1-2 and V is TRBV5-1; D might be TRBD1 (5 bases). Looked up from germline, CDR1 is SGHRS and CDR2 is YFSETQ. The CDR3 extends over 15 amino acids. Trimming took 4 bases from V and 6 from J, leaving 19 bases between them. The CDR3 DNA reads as TGCGCCAGCAGCAAGGAAGACGGGACGAAGGATGGCTACACCTTC. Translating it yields CASSKEDGTKDGYTF.

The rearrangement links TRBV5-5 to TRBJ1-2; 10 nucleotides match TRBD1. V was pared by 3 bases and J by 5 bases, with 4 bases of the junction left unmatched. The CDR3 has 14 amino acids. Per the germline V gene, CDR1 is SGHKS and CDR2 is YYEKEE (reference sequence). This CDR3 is CASSSGTGVYGYTF. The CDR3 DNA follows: TGTGCCAGCAGCTCCGGGACAGGGGTTTATGGCTACACCTTC.

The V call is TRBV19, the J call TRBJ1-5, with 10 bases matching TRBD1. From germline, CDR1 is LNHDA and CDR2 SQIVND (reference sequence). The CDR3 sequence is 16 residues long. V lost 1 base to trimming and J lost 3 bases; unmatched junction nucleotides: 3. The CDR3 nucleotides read TGTGCCAGTAGTATAGGGACAGGGGGTTACAATCAGCCCCAGCATTTT. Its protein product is CASSIGTGGYNQPQHF.

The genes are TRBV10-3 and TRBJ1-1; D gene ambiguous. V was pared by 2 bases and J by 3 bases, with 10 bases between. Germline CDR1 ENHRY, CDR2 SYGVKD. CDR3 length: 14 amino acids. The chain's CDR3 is CAISEGVVDTEAFF. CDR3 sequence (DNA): TGTGCCATCAGTGAGGGGGTGGTCGACACTGAAGCTTTCTTT.

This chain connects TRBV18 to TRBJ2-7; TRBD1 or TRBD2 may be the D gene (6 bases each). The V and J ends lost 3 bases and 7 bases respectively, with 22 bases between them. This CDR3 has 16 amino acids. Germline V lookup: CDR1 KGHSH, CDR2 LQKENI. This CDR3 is CASSPPTSTGAGEQYF. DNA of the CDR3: TGTGCCAGCTCACCTCCAACTTCGACGGGGGCTGGGGAGCAGTACTTC.

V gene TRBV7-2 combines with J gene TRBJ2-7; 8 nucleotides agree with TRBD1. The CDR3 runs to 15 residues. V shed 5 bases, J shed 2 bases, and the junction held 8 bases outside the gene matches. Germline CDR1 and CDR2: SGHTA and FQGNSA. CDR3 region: CASSVIRQGPYEQYF. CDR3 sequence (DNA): TGTGCCAGCAGCGTAATACGACAGGGGCCCTACGAGCAGTACTTC. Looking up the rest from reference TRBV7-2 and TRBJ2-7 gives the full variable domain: GAGVSQSPSNKVTEKGKDVELRCDPISGHTALYWYRQSLGQGLEFLIYFQGNSAPDKSGLPSDRFSAERTGGSVSTLTIQRTQQEDSAVYLCASSVIRQGPYEQYFGPGTRLTVT.

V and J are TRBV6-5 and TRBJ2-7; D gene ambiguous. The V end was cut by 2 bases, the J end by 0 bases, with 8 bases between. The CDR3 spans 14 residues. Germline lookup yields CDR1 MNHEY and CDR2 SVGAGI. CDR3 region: CASSYDQASYEQYF. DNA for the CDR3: TGTGCCAGCAGTTACGATCAGGCCTCCTACGAGCAGTACTTC.